This section outlines one T cell receptor beta chain sequence together with its context. The sample originates from a study of blood T cell repertoires in COVID-19. Background on the study: The analysed material was cDNA or gDNA that came from T cells, B-cell-depleted T cells, or PBMCs.

Measured with immunoSEQ multiplex PCR; TCRdb has only the in-frame clones, and not every one. The table has about 98,000 clones, 70% to 90% seen once. Looked up from germline, CDR1 is SEHNR and CDR2 is FQNEAQ (reference sequence). V trimming: 5 bases; J trimming: 7 bases; junction bases outside the gene matches: 15. The CDR3 spans 16 residues. This chain joins TRBV7-9 and TRBJ2-7; 9 nucleotides agree with TRBD2. This TCR came from a man in his forties or fifties with active COVID-19. What was sequenced was peripheral blood. The CDR3, as DNA: TGTGCCAGCAGCCGTCCGGGGGAGCGGGGGGCCCAGGAGCAGTACTTC. Residues: CASSRPGERGAQEQYF.